This T cell receptor beta chain was found in a study of blood T cell repertoires in COVID-19. Study background: Samples of COVID-19 (acute and convalescent) were obtained from the United States, Italy and Spain.

Sequencing was performed with immunoSEQ multiplex PCR; in TCRdb, only in-frame clones are kept and a portion is missing. The sample records 50,000 to 65,000 clones, under 85% being singletons. This clone was counted between two and nine times. This CDR3 contains 13 residues. Germline assignment: CDR1 LNHDA and CDR2 SQIVND (reference sequence). V lost 3 bases, J lost 5 bases, and 8 bases lay in between. The source of this sequence is a woman aged 80 or older with acute or convalescent COVID-19. The chain recombines TRBV19 with TRBJ1-5; D gene uncertain. Sequencing was carried out using peripheral blood. The CDR3 region is CASSISQYQPQHF. The CDR3 DNA is TGTGCCAGTAGTATTTCTCAGTATCAGCCCCAGCATTTT. Based on the CDR3 plus reference TRBV19 and TRBJ1-5, the full variable domain is DGGITQSPKYLFRKEGQNVTLSCEQNLNHDAMYWYRQDPGQGLRLIYYSQIVNDFQKGDIAEGYSVSREKKESFPLTVTSAQKNPTAFYLCASSISQYQPQHFGDGTRLSIL.